This entry lists 10 T cell receptor beta chains sequenced from one sample in a study of blood T cells in healthy people across ages. The use of a sample-barcoded 5' primer and a J-beta primer mix characterized a second PCR of about 7 to 12 cycles. TCRdb analysed the 5' RACE reads with MiXCR anew, one entry per CDR3 protein. Found here are some 1 million distinct CDR3 sequences, 40% to 45% of them singletons; the top ten hold approximately 17%. The material sequenced was blood. These receptors were obtained from a woman aged 55-70 years in good health.

This clonotype was counted many times. V usage is TRBV11-2 and J usage is TRBJ2-7; the D gene is possibly TRBD2 (6 bases). CDR3 size: 13 residues. Germline CDR1 and CDR2: SGHAT and FQNNGV. V was pared by 5 bases and J by 5 bases, with 13 bases between. The CDR3 DNA follows: TGTGCCAGCAGCCAGACTAGTTTCCACGAGCAGTACTTC. It translates to CASSQTSFHEQYF.

The rearrangement uses TRBV20-1 and TRBJ1-2; 9 positions agree with TRBD1. Germline V gene sequence: CDR1 DFQATT, CDR2 SNEGSKA (reference sequence). Germline trimming cut 6 bases from V and 13 bases from J; bases unmatched to any gene: 15. The CDR3 covers 13 residues. The CDR3 sequence: CSAKASGQGRCTF. The CDR3 region has the DNA TGCAGTGCCAAGGCTTCGGGACAGGGTCGTTGCACCTTC.

This chain uses TRBV20-1 with TRBJ2-1; perhaps TRBD1 as D (6 bases). This CDR3 comprises 15 residues. Trimming pared 1 base from V and 5 bases from J, leaving 15 bases between. In germline, CDR1 is DFQATT, CDR2 SNEGSKA (reference sequence). CDR3 sequence reads: CSARVYRESDNEQFF. DNA for the CDR3: TGCAGTGCTAGAGTGTACAGGGAGAGCGACAATGAGCAGTTCTTC.

This clonotype has at least ten counts. The rearrangement joins TRBV20-1 to TRBJ2-6; TRBD2 is a possible D gene (6 bases). V lost 2 bases, J lost 2 bases, and 7 bases lay in between. The CDR3 extends over 14 amino acids. Germline CDR1 DFQATT, CDR2 SNEGSKA (reference sequence). The CDR3 coding sequence is TGCAGTGCTAGAACGGGGGCTGGGGCCAACGTCCTGACTTTC. It codes for CSARTGAGANVLTF.

The J gene is TRBJ2-7, the V gene TRBV4-2, with 7 bases matching TRBD1. Germline-derived CDR1 and CDR2 are LGHNA and YNFKEQ. Losses at the gene ends were 0 bases for V and 0 bases for J; bases not matched to a gene: 8. The CDR3 has 17 amino acids. The CDR3 DNA is TGTGCCAGCAGCCAAGATAAGGGGGCAGGATTCTCCTACGAGCAGTACTTC. Its translation is CASSQDKGAGFSYEQYF.

This clonotype was detected once. This chain links TRBV11-3 with TRBJ2-3; the D gene is possibly TRBD1 (6 bases). The germline V gene has CDR1 SGHNT and CDR2 YENEEA. The CDR3 loop spans 15 amino acids. Trimming stripped 4 bases from V and 4 bases from J, with 15 bases between. DNA of the CDR3: TGTGCCAGCAGCTACGCGGCCAGGGGATCAGATACGCAGTATTTT. This translates into CASSYAARGSDTQYF.

Concerning this clonotype itself: The junction shows a germline mismatch at one end, possibly a read error. This chain uses TRBV29-1 with TRBJ2-5; 9 nucleotides align to TRBD1. This CDR3 region has 15 residues. Germline V CDR1 and CDR2: SQVTM, ANQGSEA. The CDR3 DNA reads as TGCAGCGTAATCCGGGACAGGGAGTTCCAAGAGATCCAGTACTTC. This gives the protein CSVIRDREFQEIQYF.

This chain uses TRBV3-1 with TRBJ2-7; TRBD2 matches 7 bases. The J call may be in error: the DNA end matches TRBJ2-5 better. Germline values: CDR1 LGHDT, CDR2 YNNKEL (reference sequence). The CDR3 totals 15 residues. CDR3 in amino acids: CASSQGRLAAETQYF. CDR3 bases: TGTGCCAGCAGCCAAGGGAGACTAGCAGCAGAGACCCAGTACTTC.

This clonotype has only a few counts. The genes are TRBV5-1 and TRBJ1-2; TRBD1 matches 9 bases. Germline V gives CDR1 SGHRS, CDR2 YFSETQ. CDR3 size: 15 residues. V gave up 4 bases and J gave up 4 bases; unmatched junction bases: 8. CDR3 DNA: TGCGCCAGCAGCGCTACCACAGGGGGCATCTATGGCTACACCTTC. Translation: CASSATTGGIYGYTF.

This chain connects TRBV20-1 to TRBJ2-7; 10 bases line up with TRBD2. CDR3 length: 13 residues. V lost 8 bases to trimming and J lost 3 bases; unmatched junction nucleotides: 7. Germline CDR1 and CDR2: DFQATT and SNEGSKA (reference sequence). This CDR3 is CSLAGGGYYEQYF. The CDR3, as DNA: TGCAGTTTAGCGGGAGGCGGCTACTACGAGCAGTACTTC.